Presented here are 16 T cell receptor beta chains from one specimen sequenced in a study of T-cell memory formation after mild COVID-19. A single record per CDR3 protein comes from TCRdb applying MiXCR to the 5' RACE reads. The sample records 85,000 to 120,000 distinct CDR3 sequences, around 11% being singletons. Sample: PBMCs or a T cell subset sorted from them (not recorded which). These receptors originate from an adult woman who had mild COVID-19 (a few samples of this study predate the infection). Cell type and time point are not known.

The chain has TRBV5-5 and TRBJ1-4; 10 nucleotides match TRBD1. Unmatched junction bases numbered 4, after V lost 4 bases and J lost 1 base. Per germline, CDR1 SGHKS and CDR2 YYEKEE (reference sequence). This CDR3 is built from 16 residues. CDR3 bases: TGTGCCAGCAGCAAGACAGGGGGCGGAACTAATGAAAAACTGTTTTTT. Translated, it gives CASSKTGGGTNEKLFF. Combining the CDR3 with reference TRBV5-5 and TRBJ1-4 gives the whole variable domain DAGVTQSPTHLIKTRGQQVTLRCSPISGHKSVSWYQQVLGQGPQFIFQYYEKEERGRGNFPDRFSARQFPNYSSELNVNALLLGDSALYLCASSKTGGGTNEKLFFGSGTQLSVL.

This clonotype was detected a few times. The DNA of the CDR3 is TGTGCCATCTTGGCGGGATCGGCGGATACGCAGTATTTT. Amino acids: CAILAGSADTQYF. The chain employs TRBV10-3 and TRBJ2-3; D perhaps matches TRBD2 (6 bases). Germline V gene lookup returns CDR1 ENHRY and CDR2 SYGVKD. The V end was cut by 8 bases, the J end by 6 bases, with 15 bases between. This CDR3 has 13 amino acids.

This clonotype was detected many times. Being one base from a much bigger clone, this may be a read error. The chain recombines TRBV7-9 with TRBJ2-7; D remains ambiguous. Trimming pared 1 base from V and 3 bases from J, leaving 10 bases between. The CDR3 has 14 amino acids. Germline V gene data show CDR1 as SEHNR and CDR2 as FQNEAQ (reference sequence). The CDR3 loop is CASSLDLTDYEQYF. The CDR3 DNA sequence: TGTGCCAGCAGCTTAGATTTAACAGACTACGAGCAGTACTTC.

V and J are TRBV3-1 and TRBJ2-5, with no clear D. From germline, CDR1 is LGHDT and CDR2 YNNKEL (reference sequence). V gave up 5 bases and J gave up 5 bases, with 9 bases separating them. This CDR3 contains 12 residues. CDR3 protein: CASSTMGETQYF. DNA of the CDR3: TGTGCCAGCAGCACAATGGGGGAGACCCAGTACTTC.

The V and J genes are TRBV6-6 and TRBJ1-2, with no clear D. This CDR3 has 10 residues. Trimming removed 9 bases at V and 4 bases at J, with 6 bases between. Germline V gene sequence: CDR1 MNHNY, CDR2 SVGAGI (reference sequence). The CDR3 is CASEGYGYTF. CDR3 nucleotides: TGTGCCAGTGAGGGCTATGGCTACACCTTC.

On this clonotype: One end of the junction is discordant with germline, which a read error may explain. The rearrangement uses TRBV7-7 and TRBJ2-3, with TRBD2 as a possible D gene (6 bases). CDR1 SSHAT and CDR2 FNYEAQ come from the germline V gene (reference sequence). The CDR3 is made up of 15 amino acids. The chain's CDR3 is CASSFEGGPGHTQYF. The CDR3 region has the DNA TGTGCTAGCAGCTTCGAGGGAGGTCCGGGGCATACGCAGTATTTT.

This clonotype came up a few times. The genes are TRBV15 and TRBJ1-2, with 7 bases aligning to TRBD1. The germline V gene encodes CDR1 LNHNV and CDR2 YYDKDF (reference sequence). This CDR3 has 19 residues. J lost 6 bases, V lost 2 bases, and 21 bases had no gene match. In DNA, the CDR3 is TGTGCCACCAGCAGAAGCCCGCTTCGACAGGGCATAGCTATCCATGGCTACACCTTC. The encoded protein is CATSRSPLRQGIAIHGYTF. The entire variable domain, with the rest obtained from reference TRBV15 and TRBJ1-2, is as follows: DAMVIQNPRYQVTQFGKPVTLSCSQTLNHNVMYWYQQKSSQAPKLLFHYYDKDFNNEADTPDNFQSRRPNTSFCFLDIRSPGLGDTAMYLCATSRSPLRQGIAIHGYTFGSGTRLTVV.

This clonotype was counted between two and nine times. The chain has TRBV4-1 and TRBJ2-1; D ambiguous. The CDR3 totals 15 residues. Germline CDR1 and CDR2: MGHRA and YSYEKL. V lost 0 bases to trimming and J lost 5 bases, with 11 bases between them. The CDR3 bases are TGCGCCAGCAGCCAAGATCAGTCCGTTAACAATGAGCAGTTCTTC. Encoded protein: CASSQDQSVNNEQFF.

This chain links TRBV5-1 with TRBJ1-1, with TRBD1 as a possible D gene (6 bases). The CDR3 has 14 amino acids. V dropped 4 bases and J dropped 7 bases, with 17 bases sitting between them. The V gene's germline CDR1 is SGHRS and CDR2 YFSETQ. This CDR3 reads CASSPWGGQIEAFF. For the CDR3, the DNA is TGCGCCAGCAGCCCCTGGGGGGGCCAGATTGAAGCTTTCTTT.

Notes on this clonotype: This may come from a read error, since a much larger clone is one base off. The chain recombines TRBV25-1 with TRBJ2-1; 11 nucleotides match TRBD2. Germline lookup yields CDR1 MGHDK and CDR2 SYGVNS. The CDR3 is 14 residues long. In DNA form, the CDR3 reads TGTGCCAGCAGTGCCGGACTAGCGGGCGATGATCAGTTCTTC. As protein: CASSAGLAGDDQFF.

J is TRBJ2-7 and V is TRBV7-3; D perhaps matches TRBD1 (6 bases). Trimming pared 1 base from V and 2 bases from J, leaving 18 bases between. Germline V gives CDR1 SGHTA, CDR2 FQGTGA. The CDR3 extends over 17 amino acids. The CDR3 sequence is CASSLKGPRGGPYEQYF. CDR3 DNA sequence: TGTGCCAGCAGCTTAAAGGGGCCCCGAGGGGGTCCCTACGAGCAGTACTTC.

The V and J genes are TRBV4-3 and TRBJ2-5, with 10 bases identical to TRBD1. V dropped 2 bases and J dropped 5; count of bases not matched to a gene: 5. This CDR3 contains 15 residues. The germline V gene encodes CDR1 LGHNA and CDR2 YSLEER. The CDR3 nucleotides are TGCGCCAGCAGCCAATCGACAGGGGGCAGCGAGACCCAGTACTTC. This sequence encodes CASSQSTGGSETQYF.

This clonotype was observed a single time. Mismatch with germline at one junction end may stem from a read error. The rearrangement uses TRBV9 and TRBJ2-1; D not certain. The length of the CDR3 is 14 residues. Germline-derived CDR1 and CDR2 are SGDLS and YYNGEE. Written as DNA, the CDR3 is TGTGCCATCAGCGTAGATGGCGATTGGGATGAGCAGTTCTTC. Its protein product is CAISVDGDWDEQFF.

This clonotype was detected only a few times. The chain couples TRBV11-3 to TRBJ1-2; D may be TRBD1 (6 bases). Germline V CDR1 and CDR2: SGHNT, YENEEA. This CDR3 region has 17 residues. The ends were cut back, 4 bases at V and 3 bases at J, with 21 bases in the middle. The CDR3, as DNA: TGTGCCAGCAGCTCCCGAACCCCGACAGACAGGCACTATGGCTACACCTTC. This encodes CASSSRTPTDRHYGYTF.

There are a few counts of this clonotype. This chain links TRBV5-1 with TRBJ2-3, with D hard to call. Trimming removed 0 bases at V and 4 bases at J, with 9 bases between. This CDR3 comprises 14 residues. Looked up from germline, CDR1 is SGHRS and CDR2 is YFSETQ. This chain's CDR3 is CASSLDSVSDTQYF. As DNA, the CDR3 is TGCGCCAGCAGCTTGGACTCGGTATCAGATACGCAGTATTTT.

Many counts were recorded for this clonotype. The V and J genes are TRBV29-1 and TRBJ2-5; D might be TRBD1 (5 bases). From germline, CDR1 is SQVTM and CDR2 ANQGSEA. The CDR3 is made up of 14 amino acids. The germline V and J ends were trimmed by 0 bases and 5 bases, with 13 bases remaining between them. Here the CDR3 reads CSVEDQGRVETQYF. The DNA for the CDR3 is TGCAGCGTTGAAGATCAGGGAAGGGTTGAGACCCAGTACTTC.